What follows is one T cell receptor beta chain and its context. Its antigen is not known. The data were obtained in a study of T cell responses to AZD1222 COVID-19 vaccine. Study-level points and caveats: Baseline seropositives among AZD1222 recipients totaled only six or seven.

Data came from immunoSEQ multiplex PCR; TCRdb stores just in-frame clones and leaves some out. The sample lists tens of thousands of clones; roughly 93% were seen once. V lost 5 bases and J lost 4; bases outside the gene matches: 5. CDR3 length equals 14 residues. CDR1 is KGHSH and CDR2 is LQKENI in the germline V gene. The specimen was peripheral blood, collected on day 0 of AZD1222 vaccination. The rearrangement links TRBV18 to TRBJ2-7; 10 bases are shared with TRBD1. This clonotype was obtained from an adult in good health. The CDR3 DNA reads as TGTGCCAGCTCAACAGGACAGGGGGGATACGAGCAGTACTTC. Amino acids: CASSTGQGGYEQYF.